Presented here are 14 T cell receptor beta chains from one specimen sequenced in a study of T cells in Graves' hyperthyroidism and ophthalmopathy. RNA transcripts were the template for amplifying TCR beta CDR3 regions. The HTBI primer set was used in a first-round RT-PCR of the TCR CDR3. Using its own MiXCR run on the multiplex PCR reads, TCRdb lists one record per CDR3 protein. The table records approximately 380,000 distinct CDR3 sequences, approximately 20% of them present only once. Sequencing was performed on blood. The source of these receptors is a young woman with Graves' hyperthyroidism.

This clonotype came up many times. The chain uses TRBV9 and TRBJ2-1; possibly TRBD1 for D (6 bases). V was clipped by 0 bases and J by 8 bases, with 12 bases between them. The CDR3 length is 14 residues. Germline values: CDR1 SGDLS, CDR2 YYNGEE. The CDR3 protein is CASSVEGERDEQFF. CDR3 nucleotide sequence: TGTGCCAGCAGCGTAGAGGGGGAACGGGATGAGCAGTTCTTC.

The chain carries TRBV12-3 or TRBV12-4 and TRBJ1-2; D unclear. Trimming removed 1 base at V and 7 bases at J, with 4 bases between. The CDR3 contains 11 residues. The CDR3 reads CASSLDPGYTF. In nucleotides, the CDR3 is TGTGCCAGCAGTTTAGACCCTGGCTACACCTTC.

In this sample, this clonotype turned up many times. This chain links TRBV6-1 with TRBJ1-5, with D possibly TRBD1 on 5 matching bases. V lost 7 bases and J 12 bases, leaving 25 bases between the germline ends. CDR3 length equals 15 residues. In germline, CDR1 is MNHNS, CDR2 SASEGT. The DNA for the CDR3 is TGTGCCAGCACCCCAAGGGGCTCACCGTCATCGGGCCAGCATTTT. Its translation: CASTPRGSPSSGQHF.

This clonotype was seen repeatedly, ten times or more. At one boundary the junction diverges from the germline segment, which might be a read error. CDR3 sequence reads: CAGRSANTGELFF. The CDR3 DNA reads as TGTGCCGGCAGGAGTGCGAACACCGGGGAGCTGTTTTTT. The V call is TRBV2, the J call TRBJ2-2; D is ambiguous. The CDR3 has 13 amino acids. CDR1 SNHLY and CDR2 FYNNEI come from the germline V gene.

At least ten counts were recorded for this clonotype. The chain carries TRBV28 and TRBJ1-2; D call uncertain. V lost 3 bases, J lost 3 bases, and 8 bases lay in between. The germline CDR1 and CDR2 sequences are MDHEN and SYDVKM. This CDR3 has 13 amino acids. The CDR3 DNA sequence: TGTGCCAGCAGTTTTGGGAGATACTATGGCTACACCTTC. Its translation: CASSFGRYYGYTF.

As regards this clonotype: Possible read error: a much larger clone is one base away. The chain links TRBV24-1 to TRBJ1-2; 7 positions agree with TRBD1. This CDR3 region has 13 residues. Unmatched junction bases numbered 6, after V lost 4 bases and J lost 8 bases. CDR1 and CDR2 from the germline V gene are KGHDR and SFDVKD. The CDR3 reads CATSEGSGGGYTF. The CDR3 nucleotides are TGTGCCACCAGTGAAGGGTCAGGGGGAGGCTACACCTTC.

This clonotype showed up many times. The chain uses TRBV5-1 and TRBJ2-5, with no clear D. The length of the CDR3 is 15 residues. With 3 bases removed from V and 1 base from J, the gap between germline ends came to 13 bases. Germline CDR1 reads SGHRS; CDR2 reads YFSETQ. The chain's CDR3 is CASSSAGALQETQYF. The CDR3 region has the DNA TGCGCCAGCAGCTCAGCTGGAGCCCTCCAAGAGACCCAGTACTTC.

This clonotype has at least ten counts. This chain links TRBV12-3 or TRBV12-4 with TRBJ2-5, with D possibly TRBD2 on 6 matching bases. The germline V and J ends were trimmed by 5 bases and 4 bases, with 20 bases remaining between them. The CDR3 sequence is 16 residues long. As DNA, the CDR3 is TGTGCCAGCAGTCCAGACCCGGACTGGGGGGTAGAGACCCAGTACTTC. Protein: CASSPDPDWGVETQYF.

The V and J genes are TRBV12-3 or TRBV12-4 and TRBJ2-7; a possible D gene is TRBD2 (5 bases). The CDR3 totals 14 residues. V was trimmed by 6 bases and J by 3 bases, leaving 15 bases between them. CDR3 in amino acids: CASRRSSWSYEQYF. The DNA of the CDR3 is TGTGCCAGCAGAAGATCTAGCTGGAGCTACGAGCAGTACTTC.

Many counts were recorded for this clonotype. V and J are TRBV20-1 and TRBJ2-5; 10 positions match TRBD2. V trimming: 4 bases; J trimming: 3 bases; junction bases outside the gene matches: 5. Per the germline V gene, CDR1 is DFQATT and CDR2 is SNEGSKA (reference sequence). The CDR3 contains 14 residues. CDR3 amino acids: CSAKSGGAEETQYF. CDR3 coding DNA: TGCAGTGCTAAAAGCGGGGGGGCCGAAGAGACCCAGTACTTC.

This clonotype was picked up many times. A read error may produce the germline difference seen at one junction end. The rearrangement joins TRBV11-2 to TRBJ2-5; D uncertain. Per germline, CDR1 SGHAT and CDR2 FQNNGV. The CDR3 has 12 residues. CDR3 nucleotide sequence: TGTGCCAGCAGTTTCCCCCAAGGGACCCAGTACTTC. Its translation is CASSFPQGTQYF. The full variable domain, completed using reference TRBV11-2 and TRBJ2-5, is EAGVAQSPRYKIIEKRQSVAFWCNPISGHATLYWYQQILGQGPKLLIQFQNNGVVDDSQLPKDRFSAERLKGVDSTLKIQPAKLEDSAVYLCASSFPQGTQYFGPGTRLLVL.

This clonotype was seen at least ten times. The chain combines TRBV6-5 with TRBJ1-2; TRBD1 matches 7 bases. The CDR3 consists of 16 residues. Germline V gene data show CDR1 as MNHEY and CDR2 as SVGAGI. With 4 bases clipped from V and 3 bases from J, the junction kept 11 bases outside the gene matches. DNA of the CDR3: TGTGCCAGCAGTTCCTCTGGGGGACAGCTTTACTATGGCTACACCTTC. Protein sequence: CASSSSGGQLYYGYTF.

The V call is TRBV30, the J call TRBJ2-7; D is unclear. V was trimmed by 5 bases and J by 0 bases, leaving 8 bases between them. Germline values: CDR1 GTSNPN, CDR2 SVGIG (reference sequence). This CDR3 spans 12 amino acids. The CDR3 nucleotides are TGTGCCTGGGGGCCCTTCTCCTACGAGCAGTACTTC. It yields the protein CAWGPFSYEQYF.

V and J are TRBV6-1 and TRBJ1-5, with TRBD1 identical over 7 bases. Germline loops: CDR1 MNHNS, CDR2 SASEGT. This CDR3 region has 15 residues. Germline trimming cut 6 bases from V and 8 bases from J; bases unmatched to any gene: 13. CDR3 region: CASSHRGRGREPQHF. The CDR3 nucleotides read TGTGCCAGCAGCCACCGGGGAAGGGGGCGGGAGCCCCAGCATTTT.